Each of the 9 T cell receptor beta chains below was sequenced from the same sample in a study of lymphopenia after photon versus proton radiotherapy. TCRdb's copy holds only in-frame clones and misses some; the assay was immunoSEQ multiplex PCR. The sample consists of roughly 45,000 clones, approximately 85% of them appearing once. Sequences were derived from peripheral blood, sampled from a patient treated with photon-based radiotherapy. Receptors were obtained from a man in his forties with gastric cancer.

This clone was recorded only once. The chain recombines TRBV27 with TRBJ2-1; 9 bases match TRBD1. CDR1 MNHEY and CDR2 SMNVEV come from the germline V gene (reference sequence). After removal of 5 bases from V and 10 bases from J, the junction contained 12 bases not matched to a gene. The CDR3 covers 15 residues. In DNA, the CDR3 is TGTGCCAGCAGTCCCTCTGCCGGGACAGGGTACGAGCAGTTCTTC. Its translation: CASSPSAGTGYEQFF.

This clone appeared a single time. CDR3 DNA: TGCGCCAGCAGGCAGACAGGGAATTATGGCTACACCTTC. It translates to CASRQTGNYGYTF. The rearrangement uses TRBV10-2 and TRBJ1-2, with 7 bases fitting TRBD1. The CDR3 has 13 residues. The ends lost 6 bases at V and 5 bases at J; junction bases unmatched: 6. Germline V gene sequence: CDR1 WSHSY, CDR2 SAAADI.

The genes are TRBV10-3 and TRBJ2-3, with 7 bases lining up with TRBD2. The CDR3 sequence is 14 residues long. Germline CDR1 reads ENHRY; CDR2 reads SYGVKD. The V gene end was trimmed by 4 bases and the J gene end by 5 bases; junction bases not matched to a gene: 6. In DNA form, the CDR3 reads TGTGCCATCAGTGGATCCCGGGGGGAAGATACGCAGTATTTT. As protein: CAISGSRGEDTQYF.

The chain employs TRBV2 and TRBJ1-1, with no clear D. CDR1 and CDR2 (germline): SNHLY, FYNNEI. Trimming shortened V by 5 bases and J by 0 bases, and 4 bases separated the two germline ends. The CDR3 length is 12 residues. The chain's CDR3 is CASSYMNTEAFF. The CDR3, as DNA: TGTGCCAGCAGTTACATGAACACTGAAGCTTTCTTT.

The V and J genes are TRBV5-8 and TRBJ2-1; D gene ambiguous. This CDR3 is 13 amino acids long. The germline gives CDR1 SGHTS, CDR2 YDEGEE. The V end was cut by 4 bases, the J end by 7 bases, with 12 bases between. Written as DNA, the CDR3 is TGTGCCAGCAGCCTGATACGTGGGAATGAGCAGTTCTTC. Encoded protein: CASSLIRGNEQFF.

J is TRBJ2-7 and V is TRBV19; D unresolved. The CDR3 contains 13 residues. Germline CDR1 and CDR2: LNHDA and SQIVND (reference sequence). V was pared by 3 bases and J by 0 bases, with 6 bases between. The CDR3 reads CASSIGSSYEQYF. The DNA for the CDR3 is TGTGCCAGTAGTATCGGCAGCTCCTACGAGCAGTACTTC.

The genes are TRBV7-2 and TRBJ1-4; TRBD1 agrees at 8 bases. The CDR3 consists of 15 residues. After removal of 5 bases from V and 7 bases from J, the junction contained 9 bases not matched to a gene. The germline V gene has CDR1 SGHTA and CDR2 FQGNSA. The CDR3 coding sequence is TGTGCCAGCAGCACCAGGACAGGGACGGCTGAAAAACTGTTTTTT. Translation gives CASSTRTGTAEKLFF.

The chain couples TRBV7-3 to TRBJ1-1, with 9 bases matching TRBD1. With 5 bases clipped from V and 3 bases from J, the junction kept 7 bases outside the gene matches. Germline V gives CDR1 SGHTA, CDR2 FQGTGA. This CDR3 has 15 residues. In nucleotides, the CDR3 is TGTGCCAGCAGCCTTACAGGGGGCCGGGACACTGAAGCTTTCTTT. This translates into CASSLTGGRDTEAFF.

The chain recombines TRBV4-1 with TRBJ1-4, with 8 bases that match TRBD1. CDR1 and CDR2 (germline): MGHRA, YSYEKL. J was trimmed by 7 bases and V by 0 bases; bases with no gene match: 4. The CDR3 totals 15 residues. This CDR3 reads CASSQETGDGEKLFF. CDR3 nucleotide sequence: TGCGCCAGCAGCCAAGAGACAGGGGACGGTGAAAAACTGTTTTTT.